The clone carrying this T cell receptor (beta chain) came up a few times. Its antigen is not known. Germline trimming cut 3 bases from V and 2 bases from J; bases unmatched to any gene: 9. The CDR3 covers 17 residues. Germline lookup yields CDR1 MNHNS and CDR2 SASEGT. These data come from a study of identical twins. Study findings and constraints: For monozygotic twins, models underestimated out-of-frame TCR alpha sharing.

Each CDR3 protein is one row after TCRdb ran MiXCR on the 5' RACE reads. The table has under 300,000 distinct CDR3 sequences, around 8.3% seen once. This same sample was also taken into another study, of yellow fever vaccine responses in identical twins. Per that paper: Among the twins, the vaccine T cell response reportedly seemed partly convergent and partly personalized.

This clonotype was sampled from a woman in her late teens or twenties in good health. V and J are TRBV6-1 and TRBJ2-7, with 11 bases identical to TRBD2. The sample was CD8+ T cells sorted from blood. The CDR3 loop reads CASSEGSLTSGTYEQYF. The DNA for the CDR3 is TGTGCCAGCAGTGAGGGTTCTTTGACTAGCGGGACCTACGAGCAGTACTTC.